These 7 T cell receptor beta chains share one sample of origin, sequenced in a study of T-cell memory formation after mild COVID-19. TCRdb recomputed calls from the 5' RACE reads with MiXCR, one row per CDR3 protein. The sample holds around 320,000 distinct CDR3 sequences, approximately 15% seen once. Sequencing input: PBMCs or a T cell subset sorted from them (not recorded which). The source is a man aged 18-30 years who had mild COVID-19 (a few samples of this study predate the infection). Cell type and time point are not known.

The table lists this clonotype with a few counts. The chain joins TRBV7-2 to TRBJ2-1; D unresolved. With 3 bases removed from V and 9 bases from J, the gap between germline ends came to 15 bases. This CDR3 region has 14 residues. CDR1 and CDR2 (germline): SGHTA, FQGNSA. The CDR3, as DNA: TGTGCCAGCAGCTTCCGTACTCGGCAAAGTGAGCAGTTCTTC. Protein sequence: CASSFRTRQSEQFF.

This clonotype was seen a few times. The chain joins TRBV6-2 or TRBV6-3 to TRBJ2-1, with 10 bases matching TRBD2. J gave up 2 bases and V 8 bases, and 6 bases lay outside the gene matches. The CDR3 sequence is 15 residues long. Germline loops: CDR1 MNHEY, CDR2 SVGEGT. The CDR3 sequence: CASGSSGGTYNEQFF. In nucleotides, the CDR3 is TGTGCCAGCGGTAGTAGCGGGGGGACCTACAATGAGCAGTTCTTC.

At least ten counts were recorded for this clonotype. The DNA of the CDR3 is TGCGCCAGCAGCCAAGGCACAGGGGTGTTGAGCGATGAGCAGTTCTTC. Translation gives CASSQGTGVLSDEQFF. The chain carries TRBV4-1 and TRBJ2-1, with 7 bases identical to TRBD1. Germline values: CDR1 MGHRA, CDR2 YSYEKL. This CDR3 is built from 16 residues. V trimming: 1 base; J trimming: 8 bases; junction bases outside the gene matches: 11.

This chain joins TRBV21-1 and TRBJ2-5. TRBV21-1 represents a pseudogene. This CDR3 contains 14 residues. CDR3 in amino acids: CASSKALGKETQYF. CDR3 sequence (DNA): TGTGCCAGCAGCAAAGCATTAGGGAAAGAGACCCAGTACTTC.

This clonotype was detected a few times. This chain connects TRBV15 to TRBJ1-5, with 7 bases that match TRBD1. The CDR3 loop spans 14 amino acids. Germline V lookup: CDR1 LNHNV, CDR2 YYDKDF (reference sequence). V dropped 3 bases and J dropped 2; count of bases not matched to a gene: 1. This chain's CDR3 is CATSSGQGNQPQHF. The CDR3 DNA sequence: TGTGCCACCAGCAGCGGACAGGGCAATCAGCCCCAGCATTTT.

V is TRBV4-1 and J is TRBJ1-5; D perhaps matches TRBD1 (6 bases). There are 15 residues in the CDR3. The V end was cut by 1 base, the J end by 7 bases, with 14 bases between. CDR1 is MGHRA, CDR2 YSYEKL, per germline. CDR3 sequence: CASSQGVQGRQPQHF. CDR3 DNA: TGCGCCAGCAGCCAAGGAGTCCAGGGGCGACAGCCCCAGCATTTT.

This chain links TRBV28 with TRBJ2-7; D may be TRBD1 (5 bases). CDR3 length equals 13 residues. Germline loops: CDR1 MDHEN, CDR2 SYDVKM. The ends were cut back, 4 bases at V and 3 bases at J, with 10 bases in the middle. The CDR3 nucleotides are TGTGCCAGCAGTTACGGCCAGGGCTACGAGCAGTACGTC. Encoded protein: CASSYGQGYEQYV.